The T cell receptor beta chain described here comes from a study of response to subunit inactivated influenza vaccine. The junction had 15 bases not matched to a gene; V was cut back by 3 bases and J by 0 bases. The CDR3 is 20 amino acids. Germline loops: CDR1 LGHNA, CDR2 YNFKEQ. TCRdb recomputed calls from the RT-PCR reads with MiXCR, one row per CDR3 protein. The sample lists 300,000 to 350,000 distinct CDR3 sequences; 20% to 25% were seen once. The chain carries TRBV4-2 and TRBJ2-1; 9 positions agree with TRBD2. Sequencing used PBMCs from blood, obtained 21 months after vaccination. The sequence derives from a man between 50 and 69 years old who received an inactivated influenza vaccine. This CDR3 reads CASSHLMSSSGKSSYNEQFF. The CDR3 coding sequence is TGTGCCAGCAGCCATCTCATGTCCTCTAGCGGGAAGAGCTCCTACAATGAGCAGTTCTTC.